These 21 T cell receptor beta chains originate from one sample sequenced in a study of blood T cells in healthy people across ages. The authors ran a second PCR of roughly 6 to 11 cycles using a sample-barcoded 5' primer and a J-beta primer mix. TCRdb re-derived calls from the 5' RACE reads in MiXCR, one entry per CDR3 protein. This table holds hundreds of thousands of distinct CDR3 sequences, roughly 49% found once. The sample was blood. The receptors stem from a woman aged 55-70 years in good health.

This CDR3 reads CASRISSGRDEQYF. CDR3 coding DNA: TGTGCCAGCAGGATATCGTCAGGAAGGGACGAGCAGTACTTC. The V gene is TRBV28, the J gene TRBJ2-7; the D is unclear. Trimming took 6 bases from V and 5 from J, leaving 17 bases between them. The CDR3 runs 14 residues. The germline V gene encodes CDR1 MDHEN and CDR2 SYDVKM.

The genes are TRBV6-2 or TRBV6-3 and TRBJ1-2; the D gene is possibly TRBD1 (5 bases). The V end lost 2 bases, the J end lost 8 bases, and 9 bases lay between the germline ends. This CDR3 region has 12 residues. CDR1 MNHEY and CDR2 SVGEGT come from the germline V gene. The CDR3 DNA follows: TGTGCCAGCAGTTACGGACAACGCGGCTACACCTTC. Translating gives CASSYGQRGYTF.

V and J are TRBV7-3 and TRBJ1-2, with D maybe TRBD1 (5 bases). Germline loops: CDR1 SGHTA, CDR2 FQGTGA. Trimming pared 5 bases from V and 8 bases from J, leaving 15 bases between. CDR3 length: 13 residues. The CDR3 loop reads CASSPDGGRGYTF. The CDR3 DNA is TGTGCCAGCAGCCCTGACGGGGGACGCGGCTACACCTTC.

J is TRBJ2-5 and V is TRBV5-1; 10 bases are a match to TRBD2. CDR3 size: 15 residues. Looked up from germline, CDR1 is SGHRS and CDR2 is YFSETQ. V shed 0 bases, J shed 3 bases, and the junction held 2 bases outside the gene matches. The CDR3 reads CASSLGGTSEETQYF. For the CDR3, the DNA is TGCGCCAGCAGCTTGGGAGGGACTAGCGAAGAGACCCAGTACTTC.

The chain joins TRBV10-3 to TRBJ2-3; D unresolved. Trimming removed 3 bases at V and 1 base at J, with 11 bases between. The CDR3 is made up of 15 amino acids. CDR1 is ENHRY, CDR2 SYGVKD, per germline. The chain's CDR3 is CAISDLVVGTDTQYF. CDR3 bases: TGTGCCATCAGTGATCTAGTAGTGGGCACAGATACGCAGTATTTT.

V gene TRBV6-6 combines with J gene TRBJ2-5, with D unresolved. V lost 4 bases to trimming and J lost 5 bases, with 8 bases between them. Germline values: CDR1 MNHNY, CDR2 SVGAGI (reference sequence). The CDR3 runs to 12 residues. The CDR3 region has the DNA TGTGCCAGCAGTTCTATCGCCGAGACCCAGTACTTC. Protein sequence: CASSSIAETQYF.

The rearrangement joins TRBV6-5 to TRBJ1-6, with TRBD1 as a possible D gene (6 bases). The CDR3 is made up of 16 amino acids. V lost 2 bases to trimming and J lost 7 bases, with 15 bases between them. The germline gives CDR1 MNHEY, CDR2 SVGAGI. In nucleotides, the CDR3 is TGTGCCAGCAGTTACGAAGTCAGGGGAGGGAATTCACCCCTCCACTTT. Protein sequence: CASSYEVRGGNSPLHF.

This rearrangement joins TRBV10-3 to TRBJ2-1; 12 nucleotides align to TRBD2. J was trimmed by 10 bases and V by 7 bases; bases with no gene match: 11. Germline assignment: CDR1 ENHRY and CDR2 SYGVKD. The CDR3 is made up of 15 amino acids. The CDR3 is CAITQTSGGPGEQFF. CDR3 nucleotides: TGTGCCATCACCCAGACTAGCGGGGGCCCGGGGGAGCAGTTCTTC.

The genes are TRBV7-2 and TRBJ1-2; weak D call: TRBD1 (5 bases). CDR1 SGHTA and CDR2 FQGNSA come from the germline V gene. The CDR3 extends over 15 amino acids. Trimming shortened V by 0 bases and J by 4 bases, and 12 bases separated the two germline ends. The CDR3 nucleotides are TGTGCCAGCAGCTTAGCAGGATCCGGGGGCTATGGCTACACCTTC. Translated, it gives CASSLAGSGGYGYTF.

This rearrangement joins TRBV5-6 to TRBJ2-7; perhaps D is TRBD1 or TRBD2 (6 bases each). The CDR3 length is 15 residues. V was shortened by 3 bases and J by 2 bases, with 15 bases between the two germline ends. Germline V gene sequence: CDR1 SGHDT, CDR2 YYEEEE. This CDR3 reads CASSSDGGGTYEQYF. The CDR3 DNA follows: TGTGCCAGCAGCTCCGACGGAGGGGGAACCTACGAGCAGTACTTC.

The gene calls are TRBV7-2 and TRBJ2-7; D is unresolved. From germline, CDR1 is SGHTA and CDR2 FQGNSA. The CDR3 totals 15 residues. V was shortened by 2 bases and J by 1 base, with 12 bases between the two germline ends. The CDR3: CASSLRSTQSYEQYF. The CDR3, as DNA: TGTGCCAGCAGCTTAAGAAGTACCCAGTCCTACGAGCAGTACTTC.

This clonotype was seen only a few times. The chain combines TRBV18 with TRBJ2-5; 8 bases fit TRBD2. This CDR3 spans 15 amino acids. V shed 2 bases and J 5 bases; nucleotides not matched to a gene: 7. Per germline, CDR1 KGHSH and CDR2 LQKENI. CDR3 loop: CASSPSSGSGETQYF. The CDR3 DNA follows: TGTGCCAGCTCACCATCAAGCGGGAGTGGGGAGACCCAGTACTTC.

This clonotype was counted between two and nine times. V is TRBV2 and J is TRBJ2-4, with D perhaps TRBD2 (6 bases). The DNA end lines up better with TRBJ2-5; the J call may be wrong. Germline V gene lookup returns CDR1 SNHLY and CDR2 FYNNEI. The CDR3 is made up of 15 amino acids. CDR3: CASSEQNSGQETQYF. DNA of the CDR3: TGTGCCAGCAGTGAACAGAATAGCGGTCAAGAGACCCAGTACTTC.

As to this clonotype: Germline and junction disagree at one end, which may indicate a read error. The V call is TRBV7-2, the J call TRBJ1-1, with 10 bases identical to TRBD1. CDR1 and CDR2 (germline): SGHTA, FQGNSA. This CDR3 is 15 amino acids long. The CDR3 DNA is TGTGCTAGCAGCTTAGCCGGACAGGGGGTCACTGAAGCTTTCTTT. Protein: CASSLAGQGVTEAFF.

The J gene is TRBJ2-5, the V gene TRBV24-1; TRBD1 agrees at 7 bases. The J call could be wrong; TRBJ2-7 is a better fit for the DNA end. Germline values: CDR1 KGHDR, CDR2 SFDVKD. The CDR3 is made up of 13 amino acids. In nucleotides, the CDR3 is TGTGCCACCAGTGGCCCCACAGGGGTCGAGCAGTACTTC. Its protein product is CATSGPTGVEQYF.

Ten or more counts support this clonotype. V is TRBV20-1 and J is TRBJ2-5; D is uncertain. V lost 3 bases to trimming and J lost 5 bases, with 25 bases between them. CDR3 length equals 17 residues. The germline V gene encodes CDR1 DFQATT and CDR2 SNEGSKA (reference sequence). CDR3 sequence (DNA): TGCAGTGCTAGTGGCCCTATAGGAGCCACCCTTGCCGAGACCCAGTACTTC. This gives the protein CSASGPIGATLAETQYF.

The chain employs TRBV12-3 or TRBV12-4 and TRBJ1-2; D remains ambiguous. The CDR3 length is 13 residues. V lost 3 bases and J lost 5, with 10 bases in between. DNA of the CDR3: TGTGCCAGCAGTTTCAGCTCCTGGTATGGCTACACCTTC. Amino acids: CASSFSSWYGYTF.

J is TRBJ2-2 and V is TRBV4-3; a weak D match, TRBD2 (6 bases). Per germline, CDR1 LGHNA and CDR2 YSLEER. The V end was cut by 0 bases, the J end by 3 bases, with 14 bases between. The CDR3 spans 17 residues. In DNA, the CDR3 is TGCGCCAGCAGCCAAGAAAATCCGGGACTCTACACCGGGGAGCTGTTTTTT. This gives the protein CASSQENPGLYTGELFF.

As concerns this clonotype: The junction differs from germline at one of its ends, possibly a read error. The chain uses TRBV24-1 and TRBJ2-1; D unclear. The CDR3 covers 13 residues. Per the germline V gene, CDR1 is KGHDR and CDR2 is SFDVKD. CDR3 in amino acids: CASSPVAYKEQFF. DNA for the CDR3: TGTGCCAGCAGCCCGGTTGCTTACAAGGAGCAGTTCTTC.

The chain has TRBV7-2 and TRBJ1-1; D gene unclear. Germline V gene data show CDR1 as SGHTA and CDR2 as FQGNSA. The germline V and J ends were trimmed by 6 bases and 2 bases, with 16 bases remaining between them. The CDR3 spans 15 residues. In nucleotides, the CDR3 is TGTGCCAGCAGTCGTAAACACACCATTAACACTGAAGCTTTCTTT. Its protein product is CASSRKHTINTEAFF.

A few counts support this clonotype. J is TRBJ2-3 and V is TRBV29-1, with D perhaps TRBD2 (6 bases). This CDR3 spans 14 amino acids. The V end was cut by 4 bases, the J end by 2 bases, with 13 bases between. Germline-derived CDR1 and CDR2 are SQVTM and ANQGSEA. The CDR3 is CSVGVAGLTDTQYF. Here the CDR3 DNA reads TGCAGCGTTGGAGTCGCGGGACTCACAGATACGCAGTATTTT.